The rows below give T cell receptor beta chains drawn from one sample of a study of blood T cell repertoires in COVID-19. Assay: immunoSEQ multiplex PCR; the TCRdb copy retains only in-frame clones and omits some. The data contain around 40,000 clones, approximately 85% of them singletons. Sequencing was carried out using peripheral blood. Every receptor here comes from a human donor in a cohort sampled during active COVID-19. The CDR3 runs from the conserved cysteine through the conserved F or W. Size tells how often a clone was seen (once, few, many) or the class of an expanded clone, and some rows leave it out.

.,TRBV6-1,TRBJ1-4,CASSEFNRGEKLFF
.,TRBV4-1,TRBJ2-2,CASSPRLAGGITGELFF
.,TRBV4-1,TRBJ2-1,CASSQESGVYNEQFF
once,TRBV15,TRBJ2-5,CATSGGLAALSGTQYF
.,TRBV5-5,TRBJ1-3,CASSLGTSGNTIYF
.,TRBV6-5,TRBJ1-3,CASNVQGSGNTIYF
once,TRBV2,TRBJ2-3,CASSGWRRTDTQYF
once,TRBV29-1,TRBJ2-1,CSGGAGGRNEQFF
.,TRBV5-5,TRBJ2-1,CASSLAGGGYNEQFF
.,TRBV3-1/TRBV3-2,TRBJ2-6,CASSHAGGSSGANVLTF
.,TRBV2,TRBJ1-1,CASSARDRGFMNTEAFF
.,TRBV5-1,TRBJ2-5,CASTPGGETQYF
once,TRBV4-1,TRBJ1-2,CASSQAIRVAGYTF
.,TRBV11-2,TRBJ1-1,CASNSAGDAEAFF
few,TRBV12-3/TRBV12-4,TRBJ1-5,CASSAGSTQPQHF
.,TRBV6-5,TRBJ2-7,CASRLGQGGKQYF
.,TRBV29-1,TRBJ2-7,CSVEGTGGREQYF
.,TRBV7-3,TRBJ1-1,CASSPGTMNTEAFF
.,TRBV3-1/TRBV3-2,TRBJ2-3,CASSQVGGGRQYF
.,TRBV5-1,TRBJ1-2,CASSLTAGLDYGYTF
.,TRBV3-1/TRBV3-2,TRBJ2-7,CASSQGGVNGYEQYF
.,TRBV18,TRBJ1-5,CASSPVQGRNQPQHF
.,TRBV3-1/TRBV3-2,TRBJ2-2,CASSPGLAGSTGELFF
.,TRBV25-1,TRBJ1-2,CASSDPAGFYGYTF
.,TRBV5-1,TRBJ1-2,CASSQQGANGYTF
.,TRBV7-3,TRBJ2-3,CASSLTTQGATDTQYF
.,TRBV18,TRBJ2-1,CASSRDRVYNEQFF
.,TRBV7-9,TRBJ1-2,CASSSQGAGDYGYTF
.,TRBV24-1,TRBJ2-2,CATSVAGGQNTGELFF
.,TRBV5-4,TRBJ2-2,CASSPRQARANTGELFF
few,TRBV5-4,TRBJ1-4,CASSSGQLNEKLFF
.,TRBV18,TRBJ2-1,CASSPPASGGTDEQFF
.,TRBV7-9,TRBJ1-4,CASSLAGRVGEKLFF
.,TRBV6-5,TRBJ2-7,CASISRTGGSYEQYF
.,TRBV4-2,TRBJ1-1,CASSQEWGRPNTEAFF
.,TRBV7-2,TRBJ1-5,CASSPDRGRNQPQHF
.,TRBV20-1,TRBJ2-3,CSASRSDVASDTQYF
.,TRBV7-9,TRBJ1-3,CASSLGAGNTIYF
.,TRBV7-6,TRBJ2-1,CASSLGGGANEQFF
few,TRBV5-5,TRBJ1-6,CASSLEGGKNSPLHF
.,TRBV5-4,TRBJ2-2,CASSLSHAGAGTGELFF
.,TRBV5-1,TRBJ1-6,CASSPDRTRLNSPLHF
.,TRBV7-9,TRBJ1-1,CASSSRQGANTEAFF
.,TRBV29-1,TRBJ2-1,CSVGAGNEQFF
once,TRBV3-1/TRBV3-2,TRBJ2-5,CASSSMGRGQETQYF
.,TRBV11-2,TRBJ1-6,CASSLERQPNSPLHF
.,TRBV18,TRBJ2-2,CANSPGRDTGELFF
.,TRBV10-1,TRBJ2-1,CASGERSYNEQFF
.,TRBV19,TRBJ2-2,CASRGTGGADTGELFF
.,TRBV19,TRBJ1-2,CASRFTGVNAYGYTF
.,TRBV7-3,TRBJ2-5,CASSLTNQETQYF
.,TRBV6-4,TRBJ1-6,CASSEQNNSPLHF
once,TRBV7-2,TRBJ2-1,CASTRRDYNEQFF